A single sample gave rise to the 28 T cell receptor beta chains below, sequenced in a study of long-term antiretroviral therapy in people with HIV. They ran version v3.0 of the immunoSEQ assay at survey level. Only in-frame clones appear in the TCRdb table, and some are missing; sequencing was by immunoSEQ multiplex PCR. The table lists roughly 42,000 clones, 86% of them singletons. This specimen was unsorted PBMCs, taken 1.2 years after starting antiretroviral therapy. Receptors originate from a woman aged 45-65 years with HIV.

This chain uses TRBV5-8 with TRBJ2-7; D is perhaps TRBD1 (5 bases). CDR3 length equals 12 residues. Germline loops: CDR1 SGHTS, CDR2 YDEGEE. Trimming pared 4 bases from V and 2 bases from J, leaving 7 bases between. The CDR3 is CASSRGAYEQYF. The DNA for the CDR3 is TGTGCCAGCAGCAGGGGTGCCTACGAGCAGTACTTC.

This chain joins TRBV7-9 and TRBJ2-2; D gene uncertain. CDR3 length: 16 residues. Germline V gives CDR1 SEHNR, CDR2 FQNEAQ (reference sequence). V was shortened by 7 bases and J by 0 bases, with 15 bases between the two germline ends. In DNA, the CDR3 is TGTGCCAGCATCCCCTTAGGGCACGCGAACACCGGGGAGCTGTTTTTT. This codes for CASIPLGHANTGELFF.

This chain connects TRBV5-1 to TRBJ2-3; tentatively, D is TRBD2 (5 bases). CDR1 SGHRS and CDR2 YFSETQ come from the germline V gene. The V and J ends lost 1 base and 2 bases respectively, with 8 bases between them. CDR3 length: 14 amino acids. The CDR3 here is CASSLSLATDTQYF. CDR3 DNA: TGCGCCAGCAGCTTGAGTCTAGCCACAGATACGCAGTATTTT.

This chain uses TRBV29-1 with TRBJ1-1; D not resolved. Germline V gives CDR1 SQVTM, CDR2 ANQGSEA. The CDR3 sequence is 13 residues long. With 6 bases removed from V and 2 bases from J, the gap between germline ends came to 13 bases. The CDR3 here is CSVALWGNTEAFF. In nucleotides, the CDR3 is TGCAGCGTGGCCCTGTGGGGTAACACTGAAGCTTTCTTT.

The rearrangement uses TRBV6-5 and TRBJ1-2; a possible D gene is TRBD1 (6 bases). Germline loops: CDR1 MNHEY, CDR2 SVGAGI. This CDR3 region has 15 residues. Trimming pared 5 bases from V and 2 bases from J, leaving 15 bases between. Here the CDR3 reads CASSIGQPANYGYTF. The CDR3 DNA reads TGTGCCAGCAGTATCGGACAGCCTGCCAACTATGGCTACACCTTC.

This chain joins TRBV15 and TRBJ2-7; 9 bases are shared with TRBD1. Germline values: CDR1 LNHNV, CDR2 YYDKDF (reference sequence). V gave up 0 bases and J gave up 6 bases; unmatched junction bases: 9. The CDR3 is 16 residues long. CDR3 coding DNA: TGTGCCACCAGCAGAGATATAGGACAGGGGTCCCGCGAGCAGTACTTC. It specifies CATSRDIGQGSREQYF.

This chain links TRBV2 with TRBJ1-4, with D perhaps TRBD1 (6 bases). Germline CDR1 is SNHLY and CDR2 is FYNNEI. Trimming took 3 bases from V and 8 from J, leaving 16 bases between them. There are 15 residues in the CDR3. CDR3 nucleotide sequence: TGTGCCAGCAGTGATGGGCAGGGGCCCTTCGAAAAACTGTTTTTT. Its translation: CASSDGQGPFEKLFF.

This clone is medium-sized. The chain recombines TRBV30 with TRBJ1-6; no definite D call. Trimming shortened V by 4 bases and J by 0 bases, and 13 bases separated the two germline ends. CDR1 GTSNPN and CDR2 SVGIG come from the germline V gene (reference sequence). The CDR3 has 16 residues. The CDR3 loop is CAWTFAGYSYNSPLHF. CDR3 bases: TGTGCCTGGACATTCGCGGGTTACTCCTATAATTCACCCCTCCACTTT.

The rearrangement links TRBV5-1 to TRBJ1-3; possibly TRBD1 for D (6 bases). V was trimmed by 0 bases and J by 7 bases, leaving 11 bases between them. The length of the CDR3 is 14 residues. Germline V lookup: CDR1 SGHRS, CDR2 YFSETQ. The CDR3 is CASSLAQGKNTIYF. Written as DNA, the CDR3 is TGCGCCAGCAGCTTGGCCCAGGGGAAGAACACCATATATTTT.

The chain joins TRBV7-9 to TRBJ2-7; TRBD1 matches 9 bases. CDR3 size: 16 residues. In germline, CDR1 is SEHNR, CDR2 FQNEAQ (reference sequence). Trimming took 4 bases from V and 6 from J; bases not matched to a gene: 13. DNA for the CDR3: TGTGCCAGCAGCTCAATCCCGGGACAGGGCCTTGCCGAGCAGTACTTC. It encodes CASSSIPGQGLAEQYF.

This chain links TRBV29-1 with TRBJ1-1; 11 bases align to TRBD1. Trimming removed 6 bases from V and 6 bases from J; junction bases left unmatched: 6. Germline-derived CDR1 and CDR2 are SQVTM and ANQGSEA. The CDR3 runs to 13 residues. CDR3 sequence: CSVAGTGGSEAFF. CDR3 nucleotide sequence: TGCAGCGTGGCCGGGACAGGGGGGTCTGAAGCTTTCTTT.

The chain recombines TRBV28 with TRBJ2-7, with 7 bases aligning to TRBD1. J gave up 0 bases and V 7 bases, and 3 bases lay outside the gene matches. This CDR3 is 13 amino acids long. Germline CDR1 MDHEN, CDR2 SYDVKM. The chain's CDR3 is CASKTGSSYEQYF. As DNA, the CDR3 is TGTGCCAGCAAGACAGGGTCCTCCTACGAGCAGTACTTC.

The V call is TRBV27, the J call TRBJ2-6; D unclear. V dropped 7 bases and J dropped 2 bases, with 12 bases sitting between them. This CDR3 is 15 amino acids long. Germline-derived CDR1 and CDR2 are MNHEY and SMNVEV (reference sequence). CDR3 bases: TGTGCCAGCACCCTATTGTCTACTGGGGCCAACGTCCTGACTTTC. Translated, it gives CASTLLSTGANVLTF.

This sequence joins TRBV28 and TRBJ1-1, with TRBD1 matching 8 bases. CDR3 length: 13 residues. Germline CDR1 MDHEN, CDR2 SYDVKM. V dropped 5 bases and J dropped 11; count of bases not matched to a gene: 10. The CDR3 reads CASSTMVGQGAFF. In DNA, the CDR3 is TGTGCCAGCAGTACTATGGTCGGACAGGGCGCTTTCTTT.

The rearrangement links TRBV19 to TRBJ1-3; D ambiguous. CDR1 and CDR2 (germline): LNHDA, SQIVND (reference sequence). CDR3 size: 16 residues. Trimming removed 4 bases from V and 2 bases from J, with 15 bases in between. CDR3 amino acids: CASSKGFEGAGNTIYF. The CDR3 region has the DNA TGTGCCAGTAGTAAAGGCTTCGAGGGCGCTGGAAACACCATATATTTT.

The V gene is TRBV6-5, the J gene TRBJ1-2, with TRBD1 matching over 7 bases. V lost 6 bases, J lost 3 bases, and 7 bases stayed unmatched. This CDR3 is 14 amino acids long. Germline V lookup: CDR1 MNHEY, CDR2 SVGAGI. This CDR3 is CASSDLDRDYGYTF. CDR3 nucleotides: TGTGCCAGCAGCGACCTTGACAGGGACTATGGCTACACCTTC.

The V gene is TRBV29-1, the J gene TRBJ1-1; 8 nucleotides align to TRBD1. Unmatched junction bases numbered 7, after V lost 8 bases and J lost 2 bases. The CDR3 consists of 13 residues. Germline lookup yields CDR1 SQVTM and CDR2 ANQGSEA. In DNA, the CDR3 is TGCAGCCACACCGGGACAGGTAACACTGAAGCTTTCTTT. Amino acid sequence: CSHTGTGNTEAFF.

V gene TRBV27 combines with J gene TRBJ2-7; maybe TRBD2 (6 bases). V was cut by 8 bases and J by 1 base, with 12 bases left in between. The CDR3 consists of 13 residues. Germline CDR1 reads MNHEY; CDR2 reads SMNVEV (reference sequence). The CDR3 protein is CASGGSLSYEQYF. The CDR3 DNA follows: TGTGCCAGCGGGGGGTCTCTATCCTACGAGCAGTACTTC.

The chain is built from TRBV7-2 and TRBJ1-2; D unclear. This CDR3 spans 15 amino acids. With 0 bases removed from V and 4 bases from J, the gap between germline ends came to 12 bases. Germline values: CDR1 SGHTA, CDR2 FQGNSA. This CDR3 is CASSLAPAGSYGYTF. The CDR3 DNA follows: TGTGCCAGCAGCTTAGCTCCGGCCGGGAGCTATGGCTACACCTTC.

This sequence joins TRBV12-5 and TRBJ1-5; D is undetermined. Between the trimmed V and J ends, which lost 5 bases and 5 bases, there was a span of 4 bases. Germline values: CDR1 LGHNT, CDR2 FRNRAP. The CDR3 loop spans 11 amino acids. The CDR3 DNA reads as TGTGCTAGTGGTATCCATCAGCCCCAGCATTTT. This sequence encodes CASGIHQPQHF.

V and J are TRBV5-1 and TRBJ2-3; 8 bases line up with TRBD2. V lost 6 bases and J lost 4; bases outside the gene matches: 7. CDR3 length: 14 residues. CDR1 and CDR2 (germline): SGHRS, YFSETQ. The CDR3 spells CASTDRRGADTQYF. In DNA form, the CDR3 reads TGCGCCAGCACAGATAGGCGGGGGGCAGATACGCAGTATTTT. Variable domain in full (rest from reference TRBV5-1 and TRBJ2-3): KAGVTQTPRYLIKTRGQQVTLSCSPISGHRSVSWYQQTPGQGLQFLFEYFSETQRNKGNFPGRFSGRQFSNSRSEMNVSTLELGDSALYLCASTDRRGADTQYFGPGTRLTVL.

CDR3 residues: CASSLGPEYGYTF. The CDR3 DNA sequence: TGTGCCAGCAGCTTAGGTCCGGAGTATGGCTACACCTTC. The J gene is TRBJ1-2, the V gene TRBV7-3, with D hard to call. Germline lookup yields CDR1 SGHTA and CDR2 FQGTGA. This CDR3 is 13 amino acids long. V was trimmed by 2 bases and J by 5 bases, leaving 9 bases between them.

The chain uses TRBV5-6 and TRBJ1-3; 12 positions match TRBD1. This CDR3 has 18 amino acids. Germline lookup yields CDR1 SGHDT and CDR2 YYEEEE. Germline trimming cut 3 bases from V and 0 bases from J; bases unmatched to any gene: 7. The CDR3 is CASSSGTGGLISGNTIYF. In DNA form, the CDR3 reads TGTGCCAGCAGCTCCGGGACAGGGGGCCTCATCTCTGGAAACACCATATATTTT.

The DNA for the CDR3 is TGTGCCTGGAGTCTATTGTGGCACAGGCAGAATGAAAAACTGTTTTTT. Its protein product is CAWSLLWHRQNEKLFF. The chain carries TRBV30 and TRBJ1-4, with D perhaps TRBD1 (5 bases). Germline V gene lookup returns CDR1 GTSNPN and CDR2 SVGIG (reference sequence). V was clipped by 2 bases and J by 5 bases, with 18 bases between them. CDR3 length equals 16 residues.

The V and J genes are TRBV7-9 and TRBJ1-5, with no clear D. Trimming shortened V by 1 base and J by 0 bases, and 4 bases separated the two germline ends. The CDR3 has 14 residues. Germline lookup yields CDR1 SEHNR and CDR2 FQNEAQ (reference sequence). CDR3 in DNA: TGTGCCAGCAGCTTAGACGATAGCAATCAGCCCCAGCATTTT. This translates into CASSLDDSNQPQHF.

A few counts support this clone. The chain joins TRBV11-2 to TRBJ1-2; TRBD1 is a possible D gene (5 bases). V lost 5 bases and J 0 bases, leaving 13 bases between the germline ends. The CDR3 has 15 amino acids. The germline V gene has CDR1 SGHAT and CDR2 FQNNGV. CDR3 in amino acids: CASSIGTATNYGYTF. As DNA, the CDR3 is TGTGCCAGCAGCATCGGGACGGCTACTAACTATGGCTACACCTTC.

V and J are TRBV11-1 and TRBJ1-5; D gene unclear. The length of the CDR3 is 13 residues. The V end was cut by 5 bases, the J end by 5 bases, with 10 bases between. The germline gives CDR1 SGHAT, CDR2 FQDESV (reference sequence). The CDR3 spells CASSADGYQPQHF. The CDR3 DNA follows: TGTGCCAGCAGCGCCGACGGTTATCAGCCCCAGCATTTT.

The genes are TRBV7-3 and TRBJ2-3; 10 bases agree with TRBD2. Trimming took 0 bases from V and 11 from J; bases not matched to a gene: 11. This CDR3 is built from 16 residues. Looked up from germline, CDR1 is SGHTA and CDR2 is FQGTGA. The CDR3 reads CASSLTGLAAGERQYF. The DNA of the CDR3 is TGTGCCAGCAGCTTAACAGGACTAGCGGCAGGAGAACGGCAGTATTTT.